What follows is one T cell receptor (beta chain) and its context. Its antigen is currently unknown. These data belong to a study of CD8 T cells in ankylosing spondylitis. V was clipped by 3 bases and J by 0 bases, with 11 bases between them. This CDR3 has 15 amino acids. Germline assignment: CDR1 ENHRY and CDR2 SYGVKD. Preparation of TCR beta libraries was done by quantitative 5'-RACE with molecular barcodes. Using its own MiXCR run on the 5' RACE reads, TCRdb lists one record per CDR3 protein. The data contain 120,000 to 150,000 distinct CDR3 sequences, 8% to 9% of them singletons. Broader study findings: A subset of motif variants has previously been described in the synovial fluid and blood of reactive arthritis. According to the report, clones linked to the disease were significantly enriched in matched synovial fluid samples taken from ankylosing spondylitis patients. Ankylosing spondylitis blood appeared to carry a characteristic TCR beta motif of several highly homologous variants.

The genes are TRBV10-3 and TRBJ1-1; D is ambiguous. Sequencing was performed on synovial fluid, either unsorted or a sorted T cell fraction (not recorded which). This clonotype originated in a male donor with ankylosing spondylitis. As DNA, the CDR3 is TGTGCCATCAGTGACTTTGGGCAGATGAACACTGAAGCTTTCTTT. It codes for CAISDFGQMNTEAFF.